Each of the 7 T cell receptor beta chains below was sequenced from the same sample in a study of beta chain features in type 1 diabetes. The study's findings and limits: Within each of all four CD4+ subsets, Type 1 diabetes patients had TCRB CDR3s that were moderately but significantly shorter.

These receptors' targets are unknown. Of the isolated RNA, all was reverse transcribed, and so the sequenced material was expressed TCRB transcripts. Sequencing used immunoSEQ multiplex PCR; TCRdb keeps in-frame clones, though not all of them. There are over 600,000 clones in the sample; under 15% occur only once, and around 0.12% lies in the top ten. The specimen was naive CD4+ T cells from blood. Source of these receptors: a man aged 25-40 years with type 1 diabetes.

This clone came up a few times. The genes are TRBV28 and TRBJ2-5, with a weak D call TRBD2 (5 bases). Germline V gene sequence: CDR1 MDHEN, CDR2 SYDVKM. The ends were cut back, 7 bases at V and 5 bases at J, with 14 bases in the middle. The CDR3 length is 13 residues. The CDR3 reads CASTGSKRETQYF. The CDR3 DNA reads TGTGCCAGCACTGGCTCGAAGCGGGAGACCCAGTACTTC.

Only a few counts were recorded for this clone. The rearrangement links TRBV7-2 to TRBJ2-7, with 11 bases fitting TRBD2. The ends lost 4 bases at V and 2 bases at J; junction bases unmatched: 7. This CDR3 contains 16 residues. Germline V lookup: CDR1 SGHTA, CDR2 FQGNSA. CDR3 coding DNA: TGTGCCAGCAGCTCCCGACTAGCGGGGTCTACCTACGAGCAGTACTTC. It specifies CASSSRLAGSTYEQYF.

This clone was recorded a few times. CDR3 bases: TGCGCTTCTGCGGAGCGGCAAGCCGGGGAGCTGTTTTTT. Protein: CASAERQAGELFF. The rearrangement uses TRBV4-3 and TRBJ2-2; possibly TRBD2 for D (5 bases). Per germline, CDR1 LGHNA and CDR2 YSLEER. The CDR3 spans 13 residues.

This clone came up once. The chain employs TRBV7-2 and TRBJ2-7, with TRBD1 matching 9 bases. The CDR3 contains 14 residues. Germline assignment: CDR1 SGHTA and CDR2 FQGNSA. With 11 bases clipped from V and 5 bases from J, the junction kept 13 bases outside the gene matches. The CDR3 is CASDRTGGGHEQYF. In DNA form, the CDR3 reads TGTGCCTCGGATCGTACAGGGGGCGGCCACGAGCAGTACTTC.

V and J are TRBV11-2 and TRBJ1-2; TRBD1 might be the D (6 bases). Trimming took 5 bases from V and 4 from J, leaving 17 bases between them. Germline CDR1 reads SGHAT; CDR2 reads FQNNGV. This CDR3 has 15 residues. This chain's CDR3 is CASSPNQGGGYGYTF. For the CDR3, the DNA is TGTGCCAGCAGCCCAAACCAAGGGGGTGGCTATGGCTACACCTTC.

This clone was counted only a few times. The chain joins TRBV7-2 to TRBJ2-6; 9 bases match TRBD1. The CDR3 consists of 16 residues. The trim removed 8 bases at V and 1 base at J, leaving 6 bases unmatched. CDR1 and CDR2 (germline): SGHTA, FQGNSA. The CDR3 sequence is CASGDRVSSGANVLTF. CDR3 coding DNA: TGTGCCAGCGGGGACAGGGTATCTTCTGGGGCCAACGTCCTGACTTTC.

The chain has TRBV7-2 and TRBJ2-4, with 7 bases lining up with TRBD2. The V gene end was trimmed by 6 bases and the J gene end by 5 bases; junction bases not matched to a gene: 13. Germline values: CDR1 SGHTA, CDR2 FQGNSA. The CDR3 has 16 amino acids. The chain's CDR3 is CASSLGRGRRENIQYF. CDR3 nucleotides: TGTGCCAGCAGTCTAGGGAGGGGCCGCCGGGAAAACATTCAGTACTTC.